This T cell receptor beta chain was observed in a study of blood T cell repertoires in COVID-19. Study-level information: The analysed material was cDNA or gDNA that came from T cells, B-cell-depleted T cells, or PBMCs.

V was shortened by 5 bases and J by 6 bases, with 11 bases between the two germline ends. The CDR3 has 13 amino acids. TCRdb's copy holds only in-frame clones and misses some; the assay was immunoSEQ multiplex PCR. The sample lists 130,000 or so clones; 88% were seen once. The source of this sequence is a human donor with COVID-19, enrolled during active disease. The donor label of this sample is uncertain. V usage is TRBV12-3 or TRBV12-4 and J usage is TRBJ1-5, with D unresolved. The sequenced sample was peripheral blood. The CDR3 DNA reads as TGTGCCAGCAGTCGCCGGGAAAGTCAGCCCCAGCATTTT. Translating it yields CASSRRESQPQHF.